This TCR beta chain derives from a study of blood T cells in healthy people across ages. Overall study findings and caveats: Roughly linear declines in TCR beta diversity per million T cells occurred with age. The CMV status of each donor remained undetermined, and this could have confounded shifts in expanded clonotypes. Percentage of naive T cells showed a strong correlation with TCR beta diversity.

Germline V gives CDR1 SEHNR, CDR2 FQNEAQ (reference sequence). The CDR3 totals 18 residues. A word on this clonotype: Its antigen is not known.

The second PCR ran roughly 6 to 11 cycles with a sample-barcoded 5' primer and J-beta primers. TCRdb processed the 5' RACE reads anew with MiXCR; each CDR3 protein has one entry. Of over 550,000 distinct CDR3 sequences listed, about 30% are singletons. Sequenced input: blood. The rearrangement uses TRBV7-9 and TRBJ2-7; 14 nucleotides align to TRBD2. The J call is doubtful: the DNA matches TRBJ2-5 better. This clonotype originated in a woman aged 80 or over in good health. The CDR3 here is CASSAPGTSGGVQETQYF. The DNA of the CDR3 is TGTGCCAGCAGCGCCCCCGGGACTAGCGGGGGAGTACAAGAGACCCAGTACTTC.